This paragraph covers one TCR beta chain sequence. Its antigen remains unidentified. TCRdb called the 5' RACE reads again in MiXCR, with one record for every CDR3 protein. The data show 250,000 or so distinct CDR3 sequences, roughly 18% seen once. The sample comes from a study of CD8 T cells in ankylosing spondylitis. General study points: Seemingly characteristic of ankylosing spondylitis blood was a TCR beta motif consisting of about 8 highly homologous variants. There was reportedly significant enrichment of clones that were disease-linked in matched ankylosing spondylitis synovial fluid. Clones linked to disease, bearing a CD8+ phenotype, were relatively rare in peripheral blood.

CDR3 length: 18 residues. The ends lost 4 bases at V and 3 bases at J; junction bases unmatched: 19. Germline CDR1 and CDR2: SGHDT and YYEEEE. This chain links TRBV5-6 with TRBJ2-7; TRBD1 matches at 7 bases. The source material was blood, either unsorted or a sorted T cell fraction (not recorded which). This sequence was found in a male donor with ankylosing spondylitis or in good health (not recorded which). CDR3 DNA sequence: TGTGCCAGCAGCCCCCTCGGTGGCCCGGGACAGCTTTTCTACGAGCAGTACTTC. Protein sequence: CASSPLGGPGQLFYEQYF. The full variable domain, rest sourced from reference TRBV5-6 and TRBJ2-7, is DAGVTQSPTHLIKTRGQQVTLRCSPKSGHDTVSWYQQALGQGPQFIFQYYEEEERQRGNFPDRFSGHQFPNYSSELNVNALLLGDSALYLCASSPLGGPGQLFYEQYFGPGTRLTVT.